A single sample gave rise to the 28 T cell receptor beta chains below, sequenced in a study of T cell repertoires in aging, cancer and after chemotherapy (dated by TCRdb to about 2019). Instead of sorted cells or RNA, genomic DNA extracted from peripheral blood served as the source for amplifying TCR beta rearrangements. Data came from an Illumina MiSeq. Using a mixed TRB-A/B primer pool, multiplex touch-down PCR amplified rearranged TRB sequences covering the V, D and J segments. The raw public data were reprocessed by TCRdb itself: fastp quality trimming at Q25, MiXCR clonotype calling, in-frame beta chains only. Rows are combined by CDR3 protein, so each entry shows the most common genes and DNA. Across this sample there are more than 9,000 distinct CDR3 sequences, with about 32% seen only once. 2.5% to 4% of the sample is in the top ten clones. Material for sequencing was blood. These receptor sequences come from a human donor in good health.

Points on this clonotype: A read error may explain this, as a much larger clone is one base away. The chain uses TRBV15 and TRBJ2-1; 7 nucleotides line up with TRBD2. Trimming cost V 0 bases and J 15 bases; bases outside gene matches: 8. Germline-derived CDR1 and CDR2 are LNHNV and YYDKDF (reference sequence). The CDR3 runs to 13 residues. The DNA of the CDR3 is TGTGCCACCAGCAGAGATAGAACGGGACTACCGTTCTTC. Translated: CATSRDRTGLPFF.

The chain employs TRBV15 and TRBJ1-5; the D gene is possibly TRBD1 (5 bases). V lost 0 bases, J lost 7 bases, and 13 bases lay in between. Germline V gives CDR1 LNHNV, CDR2 YYDKDF (reference sequence). This CDR3 contains 15 residues. CDR3 residues: CATSRDRAPNQPQHF. CDR3 in DNA: TGTGCCACCAGCAGAGACAGGGCCCCGAACCAGCCCCAGCATTTT.

For this clonotype: Possible read error: a much larger clone is one base away. The chain has TRBV15 and TRBJ2-2; D might be TRBD1 (5 bases). The CDR3 has 15 residues. The V and J ends lost 5 bases and 1 base respectively, with 11 bases between them. CDR1 and CDR2 from the germline V gene are LNHNV and YYDKDF (reference sequence). CDR3 in DNA: TGTGCCACCAGCGAGGCAGGGAAGAACACCGGGGAGCTGTTTTTT. This codes for CATSEAGKNTGELFF.

The rearrangement joins TRBV27 to TRBJ2-7, with D perhaps assigned TRBD1 or TRBD2 (5 bases each). The germline V and J ends were trimmed by 3 bases and 2 bases, with 20 bases remaining between them. CDR3 size: 17 residues. Germline assignment: CDR1 MNHEY and CDR2 SMNVEV (reference sequence). CDR3 protein: CASSFISFGTVAYEQYF. Written as DNA, the CDR3 is TGTGCCAGCAGTTTTATCTCTTTCGGGACGGTAGCCTACGAGCAGTACTTC.

The CDR3 sequence is CASSPYGGEGPQHF. The CDR3 DNA is TGTGCCAGCAGCCCTTATGGGGGAGAGGGGCCCCAGCATTTT. The chain recombines TRBV5-6 with TRBJ1-5; the D gene is possibly TRBD1 (5 bases). The CDR3 consists of 14 residues. V was trimmed by 4 bases and J by 9 bases, leaving 17 bases between them. From germline, CDR1 is SGHDT and CDR2 YYEEEE.

The sample holds a few counts of this clonotype. The rearrangement joins TRBV12-3 or TRBV12-4 to TRBJ2-2, with D tentatively TRBD1 or TRBD2 (5 bases each). The ends were cut back, 2 bases at V and 8 bases at J, with 9 bases in the middle. The CDR3 contains 13 residues. The CDR3 loop is CASSLSGAGELFF. For the CDR3, the DNA is TGTGCCAGCAGTTTATCCGGGGCAGGGGAGCTGTTTTTT.

This clonotype was detected a few times. DNA for the CDR3: TGTGCCACCACCCCAGGGGGCAATCAGCCCCAGCATTTT. Protein: CATTPGGNQPQHF. The genes are TRBV12-3 or TRBV12-4 and TRBJ1-5; D perhaps matches TRBD1 (6 bases). This CDR3 spans 13 amino acids. Trimming left V 10 bases short and J 2 bases short, with 12 bases between.

Only a few counts were recorded for this clonotype. CDR3 amino acids: CASSSLAKPHFF. The CDR3 DNA follows: TGTGCCAGCAGTTCGCTAGCGAAACCCCATTTCTTC. The gene calls are TRBV12-3 or TRBV12-4 and TRBJ2-1, with D perhaps TRBD2 (6 bases). V lost 4 bases, J lost 16 bases, and 17 bases lay in between. The CDR3 is made up of 12 amino acids.

This clonotype is medium-sized by share. The chain joins TRBV29-1 to TRBJ1-2, with 7 bases that match TRBD1. This CDR3 is 15 amino acids long. Germline-derived CDR1 and CDR2 are SQVTM and ANQGSEA. V trimming: 0 bases; J trimming: 3 bases; junction bases outside the gene matches: 7. The CDR3 DNA sequence: TGCAGCGTTGAAGACAGGGGGAAGTCGTACTATGGCTACACCTTC. Translation gives CSVEDRGKSYYGYTF.

The J gene is TRBJ1-2, the V gene TRBV5-1; D is uncertain. This CDR3 is 13 amino acids long. Germline CDR1 and CDR2: SGHRS and YFSETQ. V lost 1 base to trimming and J lost 2 bases, with 6 bases between them. The CDR3: CASSLYGNYGYTF. The CDR3 nucleotides read TGCGCCAGCAGCTTGTACGGCAACTATGGCTACACCTTC.

A few counts support this clonotype. The CDR3 DNA follows: TGTGCCAGCAGTGAAGTGGGGGGGGAAACCGGGGAGCTGTTTTTT. Its translation: CASSEVGGETGELFF. V usage is TRBV6-1 and J usage is TRBJ2-2; 7 bases map to TRBD2. The CDR3 runs to 15 residues. V lost 1 base and J lost 5; bases outside the gene matches: 4. The germline V gene has CDR1 MNHNS and CDR2 SASEGT.

The table lists this clonotype with a few counts. This chain connects TRBV6-1 to TRBJ2-4, with 8 bases matching TRBD2. The V and J ends lost 0 bases and 5 bases, in that order; junction bases with no gene match: 0. The germline CDR1 and CDR2 sequences are MNHNS and SASEGT. This CDR3 has 14 residues. CDR3 DNA sequence: TGTGCCAGCAGTGAAGCTAGCGGGGAAAACATTCAGTACTTC. Translation gives CASSEASGENIQYF.

This sequence joins TRBV6-5 and TRBJ2-3, with D perhaps being TRBD1 or TRBD2 (5 bases each). The germline gives CDR1 MNHEY, CDR2 SVGAGI. This CDR3 is 18 amino acids long. Trimming removed 2 bases from V and 1 base from J, with 19 bases in between. CDR3 residues: CASSYTSRDPLGTDTQYF. The CDR3 region has the DNA TGTGCCAGCAGTTACACGTCCCGGGACCCACTCGGCACAGATACGCAGTATTTT.

This clonotype showed up just a few times. This sequence joins TRBV6-2 or TRBV6-3 and TRBJ2-1, with TRBD2 as a possible D gene (5 bases). This CDR3 contains 13 residues. The V and J ends lost 2 bases and 12 bases respectively, with 14 bases between them. CDR1 MNHEY and CDR2 SVGEGT come from the germline V gene. CDR3 sequence: CASSYGGPPGQFF. CDR3 coding DNA: TGTGCCAGCAGTTACGGCGGGCCCCCCGGGCAGTTCTTC.

The chain joins TRBV12-3 or TRBV12-4 to TRBJ2-1; D unclear. There are 17 residues in the CDR3. CDR3 sequence: CASGLPTDPASYNEQFF. The CDR3 DNA reads TGTGCTAGTGGTTTGCCTACCGACCCGGCCTCCTACAATGAGCAGTTCTTC.

This clonotype was counted only a few times. The CDR3 reads CASSIDGGQGRDTQYF. The DNA of the CDR3 is TGTGCCAGTAGTATAGATGGGGGCCAGGGGCGGGATACGCAGTATTTT. The J gene is TRBJ2-3, the V gene TRBV19, with D possibly being TRBD1 (6 bases). V was shortened by 0 bases and J by 6 bases, with 16 bases between the two germline ends. The CDR3 covers 16 residues. Germline V gene lookup returns CDR1 LNHDA and CDR2 SQIVND (reference sequence).

About this clonotype itself: One end of the junction is discordant with germline, which a read error may explain. The chain joins TRBV15 to TRBJ1-2; D is undetermined. The CDR3 is 12 amino acids. From germline, CDR1 is LNHNV and CDR2 YYDKDF (reference sequence). CDR3 amino acids: CATSRDNGRSIF. As DNA, the CDR3 is TGTGCCACCAGCAGAGATAATGGCAGGTCTATCTTC. Based on the CDR3 plus reference TRBV15 and TRBJ1-2, the full variable domain is DAMVIQNPRYQVTQFGKPVTLSCSQTLNHNVMYWYQQKSSQAPKLLFHYYDKDFNNEADTPDNFQSRRPNTSFCFLDIRSPGLGDTAMYLCATSRDNGRSIFGSGTRLTVV.

This clonotype was counted a single time. V and J are TRBV12-5 and TRBJ2-2, with 10 bases matching TRBD1. CDR1 is LGHNT, CDR2 FRNRAP, per germline. Trimming at V came to 6 bases and at J to 6 bases, leaving 16 bases not matched to a gene. This CDR3 is 18 amino acids long. This CDR3 reads CASGPFEGDRGYAGELFF. The CDR3 bases are TGTGCTAGTGGCCCATTTGAGGGGGACAGGGGCTACGCCGGGGAGCTGTTTTTT.

The V and J genes are TRBV7-9 and TRBJ2-1, with TRBD2 matching 7 bases. V was pared by 1 base and J by 1 base, with 4 bases of the junction left unmatched. Germline V CDR1 and CDR2: SEHNR, FQNEAQ (reference sequence). CDR3 length equals 16 residues. In DNA form, the CDR3 reads TGTGCCAGCAGCTTAGGGGGGGAGGGTTCCTACAATGAGCAGTTCTTC. Its protein product is CASSLGGEGSYNEQFF.

Turning to this clonotype: The conserved final phenylalanine or tryptophan is absent from the CDR3, which likely points to a read error. The V and J genes are TRBV29-1 and TRBJ1-1, with a possible D match to TRBD1 (5 bases). The CDR3 has 14 residues. CDR1 and CDR2 (germline): SQVTM, ANQGSEA. The CDR3 region has the DNA TGCAGCGTTGAACAGGCAGGGTTGAAAACTGAAGCTTTCTCT. Its protein product is CSVEQAGLKTEAFS.

The chain recombines TRBV11-3 with TRBJ1-1, with D unclear. Trimming removed 5 bases from V and 0 bases from J, with 16 bases in between. CDR1 is SGHNT and CDR2 is YENEEA in the germline V gene. The CDR3 covers 16 residues. CDR3 in amino acids: CASSAPGQPLNTEAFF. DNA for the CDR3: TGTGCCAGCAGCGCCCCCGGGCAGCCCTTGAACACTGAAGCTTTCTTT.

In this sample, this clonotype turned up a few times. This chain uses TRBV11-3 with TRBJ1-5; no definite D call. Per germline, CDR1 SGHNT and CDR2 YENEEA. The CDR3 totals 13 residues. V was shortened by 1 base and J by 4 bases, with 5 bases between the two germline ends. The CDR3 DNA reads as TGTGCCAGCAGCTTAGCCCCGAATCAGCCCCAGCATTTT. Protein: CASSLAPNQPQHF.

The chain uses TRBV6-2 or TRBV6-3 and TRBJ1-5; no clear D. The CDR3 extends over 17 amino acids. CDR1 and CDR2 from the germline V gene are MNHEY and SVGEGT. With 2 bases removed from V and 2 bases from J, the gap between germline ends came to 16 bases. The CDR3 sequence is CASSYRQTQWGNQPQHF. The CDR3 nucleotides read TGTGCCAGCAGTTACCGGCAGACTCAATGGGGCAATCAGCCCCAGCATTTT.

V usage is TRBV6-4 and J usage is TRBJ2-7, with a possible D match to TRBD2 (6 bases). This CDR3 has 16 amino acids. The V gene lost 0 bases and the J gene lost 0 bases, with 12 bases spanning the gap. Germline assignment: CDR1 MRHNA and CDR2 SNTAGT. The CDR3 coding sequence is TGTGCCAGCAGTGACTCGAGGAGGGGAAGCTCCTACGAGCAGTACTTC. Its protein product is CASSDSRRGSSYEQYF.

The CDR3 nucleotides are TGTGCCATCAGTGTTGGGGGGGACGGGTACGAGCAGTACTTC. The encoded protein is CAISVGGDGYEQYF. The V call is TRBV10-3, the J call TRBJ2-7; 7 bases align to TRBD2. The CDR3 consists of 14 residues. The germline CDR1 and CDR2 sequences are ENHRY and SYGVKD. V gave up 4 bases and J gave up 4 bases; unmatched junction bases: 7.

Comments on this clonotype: Its ends do not fully match the called genes, so a read error is possible. V usage is TRBV15 and J usage is TRBJ1-5, with TRBD1 identical over 7 bases. Looked up from germline, CDR1 is LNHNV and CDR2 is YYDKDF (reference sequence). CDR3 length: 15 amino acids. The CDR3 nucleotides are TGTGCCATCAGCAGAGACAGGGCCCCGAACCAGCCCCAGCATTTT. This encodes CAISRDRAPNQPQHF.

This clonotype rates as medium-sized. The chain joins TRBV19 to TRBJ1-6, with TRBD1 matching over 11 bases. From germline, CDR1 is LNHDA and CDR2 SQIVND (reference sequence). The length of the CDR3 is 13 residues. Germline trimming cut 8 bases from V and 11 bases from J; bases unmatched to any gene: 5. CDR3 amino acids: CASQEGQGAPLHF. CDR3 DNA: TGTGCCAGTCAGGAGGGACAGGGGGCACCCCTCCACTTT.

The chain employs TRBV6-2 or TRBV6-3 and TRBJ2-7; 8 nucleotides align to TRBD2. The CDR3 sequence is 13 residues long. Germline-derived CDR1 and CDR2 are MNHEY and SVGEGT. V dropped 8 bases and J dropped 7; count of bases not matched to a gene: 10. For the CDR3, the DNA is TGTGCCAGCTGTTTACTAGCGGCGGGTGAGCAGTACTTC. The encoded protein is CASCLLAAGEQYF.